This TCR beta chain stems from a study of radiotherapy plus CTLA-4 blockade in lung cancer. Whole-study findings and limits: Expansion in blood of tumor-derived TCR clones was seen after radiotherapy plus ipilimumab.

Using immunoSEQ multiplex PCR, the repertoire was profiled, and TCRdb retains in-frame clones only, with some absent. The repertoire has fewer than 50,000 clones, 86% of them found once; the top ten carry 22%. The CDR3 consists of 16 residues. Germline lookup yields CDR1 SGHAT and CDR2 FQNNGV. V dropped 3 bases and J dropped 2 bases, with 16 bases sitting between them. This clone showed up just a few times. The antigen is not known. Enrolled patients, whose metastatic non-small-cell lung cancer was chemo-refractory, received focal radiation plus CTLA-4 blockade with ipilimumab. This sequence originates from a human donor with non-small cell lung cancer whose response to radiotherapy plus ipilimumab could not be evaluated. This rearrangement joins TRBV11-2 to TRBJ2-5; D possibly corresponds to TRBD2 (6 bases). The sample in question was peripheral blood, obtained from a patient treated with radiotherapy plus ipilimumab. The DNA for the CDR3 is TGTGCCAGCAGCTTGGACCCTGGGACTGCTCAAGAGACCCAGTACTTC. Its translation is CASSLDPGTAQETQYF.